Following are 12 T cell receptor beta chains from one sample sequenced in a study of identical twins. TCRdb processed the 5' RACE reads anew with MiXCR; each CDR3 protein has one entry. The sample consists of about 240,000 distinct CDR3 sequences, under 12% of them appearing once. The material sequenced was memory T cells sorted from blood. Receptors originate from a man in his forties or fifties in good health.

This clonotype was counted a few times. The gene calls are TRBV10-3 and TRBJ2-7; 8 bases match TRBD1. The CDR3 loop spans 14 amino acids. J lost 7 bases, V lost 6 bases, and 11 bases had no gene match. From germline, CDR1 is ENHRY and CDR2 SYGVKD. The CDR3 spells CAIRGQAGTGEQYF. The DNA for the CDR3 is TGTGCCATCAGGGGACAGGCGGGAACGGGAGAGCAGTACTTC.

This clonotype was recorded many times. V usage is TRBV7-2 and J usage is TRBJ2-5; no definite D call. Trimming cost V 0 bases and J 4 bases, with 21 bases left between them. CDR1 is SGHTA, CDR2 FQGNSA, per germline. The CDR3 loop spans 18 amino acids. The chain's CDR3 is CASSLAHTDQTPRETQYF. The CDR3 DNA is TGTGCCAGCAGCTTAGCGCACACGGACCAGACACCCCGAGAGACCCAGTACTTC. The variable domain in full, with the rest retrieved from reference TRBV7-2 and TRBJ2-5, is GAGVSQSPSNKVTEKGKDVELRCDPISGHTALYWYRQSLGQGLEFLIYFQGNSAPDKSGLPSDRFSAERTGGSVSTLTIQRTQQEDSAVYLCASSLAHTDQTPRETQYFGPGTRLLVL.

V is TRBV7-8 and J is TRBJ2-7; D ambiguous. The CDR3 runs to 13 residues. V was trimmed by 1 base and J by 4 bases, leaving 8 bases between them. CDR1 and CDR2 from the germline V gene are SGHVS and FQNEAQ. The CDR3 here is CASSLVIEYEQYF. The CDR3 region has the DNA TGTGCCAGCAGCTTAGTAATTGAGTACGAGCAGTACTTC.

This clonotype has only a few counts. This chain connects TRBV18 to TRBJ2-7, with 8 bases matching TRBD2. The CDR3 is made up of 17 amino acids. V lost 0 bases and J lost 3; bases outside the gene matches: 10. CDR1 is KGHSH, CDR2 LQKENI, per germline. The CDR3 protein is CASSPPLLAGHDYEQYF. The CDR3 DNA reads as TGTGCCAGCTCACCACCTCTGTTAGCGGGACATGACTACGAGCAGTACTTC.

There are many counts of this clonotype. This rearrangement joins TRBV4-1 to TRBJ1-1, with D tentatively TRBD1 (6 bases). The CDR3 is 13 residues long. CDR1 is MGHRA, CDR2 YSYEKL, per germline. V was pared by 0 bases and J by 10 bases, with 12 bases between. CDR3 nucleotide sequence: TGCGCCAGCAGCCAAGAGGGGGGCTTGGGAGCTTTCTTT. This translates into CASSQEGGLGAFF.

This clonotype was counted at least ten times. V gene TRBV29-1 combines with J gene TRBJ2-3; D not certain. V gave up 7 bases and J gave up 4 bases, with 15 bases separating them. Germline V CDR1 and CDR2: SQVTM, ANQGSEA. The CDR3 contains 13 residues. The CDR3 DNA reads TGCAGCGCCGGATCCAACGTTGCAGATACGCAGTATTTT. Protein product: CSAGSNVADTQYF.

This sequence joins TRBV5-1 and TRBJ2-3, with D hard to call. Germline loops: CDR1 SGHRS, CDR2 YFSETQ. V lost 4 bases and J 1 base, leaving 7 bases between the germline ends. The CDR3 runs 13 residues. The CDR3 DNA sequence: TGCGCCAGCAGCATCCTTGGCACAGATACGCAGTATTTT. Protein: CASSILGTDTQYF.

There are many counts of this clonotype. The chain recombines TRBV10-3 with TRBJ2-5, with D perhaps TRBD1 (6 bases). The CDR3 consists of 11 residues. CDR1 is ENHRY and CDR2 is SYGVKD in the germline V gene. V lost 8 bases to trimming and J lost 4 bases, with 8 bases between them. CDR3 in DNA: TGTGCCATCGGGGGCGGAGAGACCCAGTACTTC. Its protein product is CAIGGGETQYF.

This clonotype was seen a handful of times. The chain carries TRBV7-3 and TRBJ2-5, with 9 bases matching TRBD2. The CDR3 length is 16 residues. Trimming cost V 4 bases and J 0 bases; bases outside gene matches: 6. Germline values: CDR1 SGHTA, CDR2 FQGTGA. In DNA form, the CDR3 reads TGTGCCAGCAGCTCACTTAGCGGGAGCCACCAAGAGACCCAGTACTTC. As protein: CASSSLSGSHQETQYF.

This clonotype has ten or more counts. CDR3 region: CASSPPTGPSYEQYF. As DNA, the CDR3 is TGTGCCAGCAGCCCTCCCACGGGGCCCAGCTACGAGCAGTACTTC. The V and J genes are TRBV5-6 and TRBJ2-7; D tentatively reads TRBD1 or TRBD2 (5 bases each). Germline V gives CDR1 SGHDT, CDR2 YYEEEE. Trimming removed 4 bases from V and 3 bases from J, with 17 bases in between. This CDR3 is 15 amino acids long.

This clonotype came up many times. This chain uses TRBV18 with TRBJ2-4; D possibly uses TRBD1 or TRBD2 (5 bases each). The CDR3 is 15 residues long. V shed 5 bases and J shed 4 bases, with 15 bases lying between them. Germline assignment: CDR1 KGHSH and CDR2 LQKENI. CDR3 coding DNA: TGTGCCAGCTCAAGGGACGGCTCTCCAAAAAACATTCAGTACTTC. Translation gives CASSRDGSPKNIQYF.

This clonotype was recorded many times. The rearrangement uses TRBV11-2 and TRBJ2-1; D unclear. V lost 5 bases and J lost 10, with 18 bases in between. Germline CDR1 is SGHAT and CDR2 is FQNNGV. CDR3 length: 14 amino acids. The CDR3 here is CASSRMPDHLEQFF. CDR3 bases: TGTGCCAGCAGCCGCATGCCGGACCATTTAGAGCAGTTCTTC.